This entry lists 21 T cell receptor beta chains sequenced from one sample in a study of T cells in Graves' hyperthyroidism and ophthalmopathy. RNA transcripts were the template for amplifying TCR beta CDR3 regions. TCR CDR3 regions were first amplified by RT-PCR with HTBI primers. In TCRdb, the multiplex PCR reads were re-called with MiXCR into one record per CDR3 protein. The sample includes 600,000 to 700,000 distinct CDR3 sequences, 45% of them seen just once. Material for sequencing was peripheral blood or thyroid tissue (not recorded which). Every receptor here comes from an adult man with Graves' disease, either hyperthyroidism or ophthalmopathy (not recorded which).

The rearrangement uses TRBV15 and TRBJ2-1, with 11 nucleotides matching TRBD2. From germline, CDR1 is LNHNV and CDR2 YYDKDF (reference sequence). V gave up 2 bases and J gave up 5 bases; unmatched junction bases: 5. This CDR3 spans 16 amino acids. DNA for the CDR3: TGTGCCACCAGCAGAAACCCGGGACTAGCGGACAATGAGCAGTTCTTC. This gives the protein CATSRNPGLADNEQFF.

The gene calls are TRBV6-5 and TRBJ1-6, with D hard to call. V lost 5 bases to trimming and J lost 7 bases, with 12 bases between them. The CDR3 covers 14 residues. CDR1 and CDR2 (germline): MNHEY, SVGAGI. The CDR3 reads CASSQHGGNSPLHF. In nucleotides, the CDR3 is TGTGCCAGCAGTCAGCATGGAGGGAATTCACCCCTCCACTTT.

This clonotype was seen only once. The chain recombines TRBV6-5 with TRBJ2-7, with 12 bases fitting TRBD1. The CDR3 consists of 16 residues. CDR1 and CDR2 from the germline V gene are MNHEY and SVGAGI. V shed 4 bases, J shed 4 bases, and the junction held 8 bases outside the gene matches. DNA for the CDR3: TGTGCCAGCAGTTCGCTGGGGACAGGGGGCGTTTACGAGCAGTACTTC. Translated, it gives CASSSLGTGGVYEQYF.

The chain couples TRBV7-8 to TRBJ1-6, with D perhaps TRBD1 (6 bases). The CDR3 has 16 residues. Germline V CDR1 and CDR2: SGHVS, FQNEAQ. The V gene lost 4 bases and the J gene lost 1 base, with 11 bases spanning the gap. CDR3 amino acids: CASSSWGASYNSPLHF. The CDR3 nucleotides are TGTGCCAGCAGCTCGTGGGGGGCGTCCTATAATTCACCCCTCCACTTT.

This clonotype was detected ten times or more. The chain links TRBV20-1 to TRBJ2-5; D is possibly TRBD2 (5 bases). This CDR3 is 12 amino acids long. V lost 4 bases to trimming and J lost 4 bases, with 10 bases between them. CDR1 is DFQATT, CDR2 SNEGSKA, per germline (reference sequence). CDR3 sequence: CSATRAGETQYF. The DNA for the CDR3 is TGCAGTGCTACCCGTGCGGGAGAGACCCAGTACTTC.

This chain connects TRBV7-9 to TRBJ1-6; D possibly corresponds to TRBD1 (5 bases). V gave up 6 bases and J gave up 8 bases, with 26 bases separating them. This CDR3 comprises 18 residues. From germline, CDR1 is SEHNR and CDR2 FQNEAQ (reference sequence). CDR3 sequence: CASSDTGFSESEDSPLHF. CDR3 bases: TGTGCCAGCAGTGATACAGGTTTCAGTGAGTCGGAGGATTCACCCCTCCACTTT.

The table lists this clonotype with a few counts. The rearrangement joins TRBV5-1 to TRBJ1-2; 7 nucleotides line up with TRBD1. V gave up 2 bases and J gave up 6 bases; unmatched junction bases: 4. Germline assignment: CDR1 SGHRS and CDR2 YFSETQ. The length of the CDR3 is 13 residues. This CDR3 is CASSFTGADGYTF. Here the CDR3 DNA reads TGCGCCAGCAGCTTTACAGGGGCGGATGGCTACACCTTC.

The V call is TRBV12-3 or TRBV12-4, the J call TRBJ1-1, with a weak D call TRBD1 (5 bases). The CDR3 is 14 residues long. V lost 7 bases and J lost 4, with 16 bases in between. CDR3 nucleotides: TGTGCCAGCAACCTAGACCGGGGGGTCACTGAAGCTTTCTTT. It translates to CASNLDRGVTEAFF.

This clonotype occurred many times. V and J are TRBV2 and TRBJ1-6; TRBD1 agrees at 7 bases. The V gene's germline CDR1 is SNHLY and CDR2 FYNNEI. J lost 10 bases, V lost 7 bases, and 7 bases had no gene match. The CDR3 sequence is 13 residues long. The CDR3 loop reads CASTDRERSPLHF. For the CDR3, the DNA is TGTGCCAGCACTGACAGGGAAAGATCACCCCTCCACTTT.

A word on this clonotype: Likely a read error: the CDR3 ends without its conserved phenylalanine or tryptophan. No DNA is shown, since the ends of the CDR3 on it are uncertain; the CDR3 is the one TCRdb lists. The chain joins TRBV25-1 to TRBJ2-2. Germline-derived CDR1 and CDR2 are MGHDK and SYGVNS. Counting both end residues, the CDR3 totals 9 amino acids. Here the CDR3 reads CASSEGAAD.

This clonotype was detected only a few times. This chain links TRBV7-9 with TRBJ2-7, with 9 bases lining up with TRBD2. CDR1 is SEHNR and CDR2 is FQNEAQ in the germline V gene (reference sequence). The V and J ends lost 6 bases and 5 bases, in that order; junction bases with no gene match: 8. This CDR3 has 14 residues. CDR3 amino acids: CASSEIAGDHEQYF. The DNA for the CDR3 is TGTGCCAGCAGTGAGATAGCGGGGGATCACGAGCAGTACTTC. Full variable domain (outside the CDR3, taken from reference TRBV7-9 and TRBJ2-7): DTGVSQNPRHKITKRGQNVTFRCDPISEHNRLYWYRQTLGQGPEFLTYFQNEAQLEKSRLLSDRFSAERPKGSFSTLEIQRTEQGDSAMYLCASSEIAGDHEQYFGPGTRLTVT.

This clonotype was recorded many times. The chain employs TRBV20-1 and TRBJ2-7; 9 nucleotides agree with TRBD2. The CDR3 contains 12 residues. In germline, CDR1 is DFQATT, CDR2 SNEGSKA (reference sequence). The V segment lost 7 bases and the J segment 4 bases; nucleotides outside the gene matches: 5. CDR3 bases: TGCAGTGGGGCGGGAGGGGGTTACGAGCAGTACTTC. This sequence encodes CSGAGGGYEQYF.

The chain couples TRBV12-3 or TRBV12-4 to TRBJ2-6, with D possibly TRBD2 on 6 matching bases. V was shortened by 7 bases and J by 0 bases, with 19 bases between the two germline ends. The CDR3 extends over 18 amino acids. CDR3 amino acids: CASIGGSGVYSGANVLTF. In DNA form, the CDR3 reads TGTGCCAGCATTGGGGGGAGTGGCGTTTACTCTGGGGCCAACGTCCTGACTTTC.

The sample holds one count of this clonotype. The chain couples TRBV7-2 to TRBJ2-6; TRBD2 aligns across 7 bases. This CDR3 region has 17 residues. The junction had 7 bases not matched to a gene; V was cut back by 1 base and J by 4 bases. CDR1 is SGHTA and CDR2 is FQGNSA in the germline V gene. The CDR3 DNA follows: TGTGCCAGCAGCTTAGAATGGGAGGGACCCGGGGCCAACGTCCTGACTTTC. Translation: CASSLEWEGPGANVLTF.

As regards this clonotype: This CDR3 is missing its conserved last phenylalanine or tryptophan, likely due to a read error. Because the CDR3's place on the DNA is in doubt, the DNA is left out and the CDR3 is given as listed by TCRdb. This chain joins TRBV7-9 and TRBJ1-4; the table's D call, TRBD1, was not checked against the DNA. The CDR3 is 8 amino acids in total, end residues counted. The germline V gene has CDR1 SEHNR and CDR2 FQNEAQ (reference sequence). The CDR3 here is CASSLSGT.

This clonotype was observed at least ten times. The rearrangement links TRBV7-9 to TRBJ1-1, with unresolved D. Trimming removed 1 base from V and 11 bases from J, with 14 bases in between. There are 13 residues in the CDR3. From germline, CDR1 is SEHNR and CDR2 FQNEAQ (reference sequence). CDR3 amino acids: CASSLGEGFSAFF. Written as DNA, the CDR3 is TGTGCCAGCAGCTTAGGTGAGGGCTTCTCCGCTTTCTTT.

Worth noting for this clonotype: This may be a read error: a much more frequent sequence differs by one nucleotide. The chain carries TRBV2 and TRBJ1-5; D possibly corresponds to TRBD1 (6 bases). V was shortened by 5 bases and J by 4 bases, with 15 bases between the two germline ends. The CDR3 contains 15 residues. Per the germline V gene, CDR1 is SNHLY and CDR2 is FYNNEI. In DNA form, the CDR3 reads TGTGCCAGCAGTACCTGGATAGGGGGGAATCAGCCCCAGCATTTT. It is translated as CASSTWIGGNQPQHF.

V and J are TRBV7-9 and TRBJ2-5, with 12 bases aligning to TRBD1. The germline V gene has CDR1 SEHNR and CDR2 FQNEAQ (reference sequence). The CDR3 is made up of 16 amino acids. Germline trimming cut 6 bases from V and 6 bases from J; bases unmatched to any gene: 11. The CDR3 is CASSLSGTGGEKTQYF. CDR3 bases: TGTGCCAGCAGTCTGTCCGGGACAGGGGGCGAAAAGACCCAGTACTTC.

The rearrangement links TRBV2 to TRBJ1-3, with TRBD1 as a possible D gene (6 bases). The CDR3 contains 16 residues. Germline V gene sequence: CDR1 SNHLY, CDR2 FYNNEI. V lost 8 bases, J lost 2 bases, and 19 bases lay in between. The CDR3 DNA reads TGTGCCAGCTATGAACCCAGGGGAAGGGCTGGAAACACCATATATTTT. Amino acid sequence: CASYEPRGRAGNTIYF. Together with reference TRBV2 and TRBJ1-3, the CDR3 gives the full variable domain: EPEVTQTPSHQVTQMGQEVILRCVPISNHLYFYWYRQILGQKVEFLVSFYNNEISEKSEIFDDQFSVERPDGSNFTLKIRSTKLEDSAMYFCASYEPRGRAGNTIYFGEGSWLTVV.

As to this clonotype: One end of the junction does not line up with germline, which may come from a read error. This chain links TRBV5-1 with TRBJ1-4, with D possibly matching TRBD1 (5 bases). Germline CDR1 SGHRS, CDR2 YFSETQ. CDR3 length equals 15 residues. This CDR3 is CASQGSAGRNEKLFF. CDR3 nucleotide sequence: TGTGCCAGCCAGGGTAGCGCCGGTCGTAATGAAAAACTGTTTTTT. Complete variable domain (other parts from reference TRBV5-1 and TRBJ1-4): KAGVTQTPRYLIKTRGQQVTLSCSPISGHRSVSWYQQTPGQGLQFLFEYFSETQRNKGNFPGRFSGRQFSNSRSEMNVSTLELGDSALYLCASQGSAGRNEKLFFGSGTQLSVL.

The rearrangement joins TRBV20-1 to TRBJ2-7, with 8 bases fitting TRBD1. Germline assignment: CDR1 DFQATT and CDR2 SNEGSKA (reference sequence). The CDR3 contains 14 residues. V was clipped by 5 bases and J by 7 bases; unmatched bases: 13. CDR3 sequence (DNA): TGCAGTGCTCCCAAAAACAGGGGGGCGGGTGAGCAGTACTTC. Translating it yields CSAPKNRGAGEQYF.